Here is one TCR beta chain with its context. A much larger clone lies a single base off, so this may be a read error. The CDR3 extends over 14 amino acids. In germline, CDR1 is SGHVS, CDR2 FQNEAQ. The data derive from a study of regulatory T cells in long-lasting Graves disease. Time point given: newly diagnosed GD, antithyroid drugs for less than 3 months. PBMC RNA was the source of the TCR library. iRepertoire HTBI primers and Arm-PCR of CDR3 regions built TCR beta libraries. TCRdb itself ran the multiplex PCR reads through MiXCR, one entry per CDR3 protein. The sample records 400,000 to 500,000 distinct CDR3 sequences, around 15% being singletons. Separately, the same data were catalogued under a study of T cells in Graves' hyperthyroidism and ophthalmopathy. That report notes: Also found in blood were most expanded thyroid clonotypes above 0.001. A median approximately 6.8 months before onset, the model predicted ophthalmopathy.

This sequence originates from a woman aged 50 to 60 with Graves disease. The source was peripheral blood mononuclear cells (PBMCs), collected at new diagnosis, from a patient treated with antithyroid drugs. J is TRBJ2-3 and V is TRBV7-8; D ambiguous. The CDR3 loop is CAGSFSQNTDTQYF. The DNA of the CDR3 is TGTGCCGGCAGCTTCAGTCAGAATACAGATACGCAGTATTTT.